The clone carrying this TCR beta chain was seen a handful of times. What it recognizes is unknown. Anti-CD3/anti-CD28 beads served as a nonspecific positive control stimulus. CD4+ T cells upregulating both CD40 ligand and CD69 were sorted as responding cells. For at least 4 years, plasma HIV-1 RNA was undetectable (<50 copies/mL). These data come from a study of persistence of HIV-infected CD4 T cells. Study as a whole: Blood samples, up to 180 mL, came from multiple time points, except two leukapheresis donors sampled once. Study-wide results and caveats: Within sorted populations, more oligoclonal TCRs accompanied more oligoclonal proviruses. Rare CMV-responding cells carrying HIV-1 proviruses were not analyzed separately for TCR.

This was the immunoSEQ version 4 assay in survey mode. Profiling relied on immunoSEQ multiplex PCR, and the TCRdb table lists in-frame clones only, not all of them. The repertoire consists of some 49,000 clones, with around 90% occurring once and the leading ten covering approximately 3.2%. Germline CDR1 is SGHVS and CDR2 is FNYEAQ. The CDR3 totals 15 residues. Germline trimming cut 7 bases from V and 5 bases from J; bases unmatched to any gene: 8. The V and J genes are TRBV7-6 and TRBJ2-2; TRBD2 matches 9 bases. The receptor comes from an adult woman with HIV who was CMV-seropositive. Sequencing used CD4+ T cells sorted from PBMCs after roughly 19-hour stimulation, obtained from a patient who received antiretroviral therapy. The CDR3 is CASTVGSGGTGELFF. The DNA for the CDR3 is TGTGCCAGCACCGTCGGAAGCGGGGGGACCGGGGAGCTGTTTTTT.